This T cell receptor (beta chain) was identified during a study of T cell repertoires in cytomegalovirus infection. Points from the study as a whole: Summed frequency of public TCR beta families distinguished CMV carriers with the relevant HLA.

This clonotype was found once. The antigen is unknown. Each CDR3 protein is one row after TCRdb ran MiXCR on the reads. Among approximately 600,000 distinct CDR3 sequences listed, 40% were seen once. The origin of this receptor is a human donor in good health (CMV status not recorded). Some clones in this sample may be carry-over from other donors' samples. Sequencing used cultured PBMCs, obtained from culture after CMV antigen stimulation.

The CDR3 protein is CASSPGLAYTGELFF. In DNA, the CDR3 is TGTGCCAGCAGTCCGGGGCTAGCGTACACCGGGGAGCTGTTTTTT. This chain connects TRBV7-9 to TRBJ2-2, with a tentative D call TRBD2 (6 bases). This CDR3 comprises 15 residues. CDR1 is SEHNR, CDR2 FQNEAQ, per germline (reference sequence). Trimming took 6 bases from V and 3 from J, leaving 14 bases between them.